This record looks at one TCR beta chain sequence and its context. What it binds is unknown. The sample belongs to a study of CD8 T cells in ankylosing spondylitis. The study's findings and limits: The authors found the disease-linked clones to be CD8+ and relatively rare in peripheral blood. Earlier reports found some motif variants in synovial fluid and blood in reactive arthritis. A TCR beta motif made of about eight highly homologous variants seemed typical of ankylosing spondylitis blood.

The length of the CDR3 is 17 residues. The V end lost 2 bases, the J end lost 1 base, and 16 bases lay between the germline ends. Germline V lookup: CDR1 SGHVS, CDR2 FNYEAQ. The TCR beta libraries were generated through quantitative 5'-RACE incorporating molecular barcodes. Each CDR3 protein is one row after TCRdb ran MiXCR on the 5' RACE reads. The sample carries about 800,000 distinct CDR3 sequences, 10% to 15% recorded once. This receptor was identified in a male donor with ankylosing spondylitis. Sequencing was performed on blood, either unsorted or a sorted T cell fraction (not recorded which). The chain links TRBV7-6 to TRBJ2-3; the D gene is possibly TRBD2 (5 bases). The CDR3 DNA sequence: TGTGCCAGCAGCTTACTGGTGGGAGCGTCGGGCACAGATACGCAGTATTTT. Its translation: CASSLLVGASGTDTQYF. Looking up the rest from reference TRBV7-6 and TRBJ2-3 gives the full variable domain: GAGVSQSPRYKVTKRGQDVALRCDPISGHVSLYWYRQALGQGPEFLTYFNYEAQQDKSGLPNDRFSAERPEGSISTLTIQRTEQRDSAMYRCASSLLVGASGTDTQYFGPGTRLTVL.